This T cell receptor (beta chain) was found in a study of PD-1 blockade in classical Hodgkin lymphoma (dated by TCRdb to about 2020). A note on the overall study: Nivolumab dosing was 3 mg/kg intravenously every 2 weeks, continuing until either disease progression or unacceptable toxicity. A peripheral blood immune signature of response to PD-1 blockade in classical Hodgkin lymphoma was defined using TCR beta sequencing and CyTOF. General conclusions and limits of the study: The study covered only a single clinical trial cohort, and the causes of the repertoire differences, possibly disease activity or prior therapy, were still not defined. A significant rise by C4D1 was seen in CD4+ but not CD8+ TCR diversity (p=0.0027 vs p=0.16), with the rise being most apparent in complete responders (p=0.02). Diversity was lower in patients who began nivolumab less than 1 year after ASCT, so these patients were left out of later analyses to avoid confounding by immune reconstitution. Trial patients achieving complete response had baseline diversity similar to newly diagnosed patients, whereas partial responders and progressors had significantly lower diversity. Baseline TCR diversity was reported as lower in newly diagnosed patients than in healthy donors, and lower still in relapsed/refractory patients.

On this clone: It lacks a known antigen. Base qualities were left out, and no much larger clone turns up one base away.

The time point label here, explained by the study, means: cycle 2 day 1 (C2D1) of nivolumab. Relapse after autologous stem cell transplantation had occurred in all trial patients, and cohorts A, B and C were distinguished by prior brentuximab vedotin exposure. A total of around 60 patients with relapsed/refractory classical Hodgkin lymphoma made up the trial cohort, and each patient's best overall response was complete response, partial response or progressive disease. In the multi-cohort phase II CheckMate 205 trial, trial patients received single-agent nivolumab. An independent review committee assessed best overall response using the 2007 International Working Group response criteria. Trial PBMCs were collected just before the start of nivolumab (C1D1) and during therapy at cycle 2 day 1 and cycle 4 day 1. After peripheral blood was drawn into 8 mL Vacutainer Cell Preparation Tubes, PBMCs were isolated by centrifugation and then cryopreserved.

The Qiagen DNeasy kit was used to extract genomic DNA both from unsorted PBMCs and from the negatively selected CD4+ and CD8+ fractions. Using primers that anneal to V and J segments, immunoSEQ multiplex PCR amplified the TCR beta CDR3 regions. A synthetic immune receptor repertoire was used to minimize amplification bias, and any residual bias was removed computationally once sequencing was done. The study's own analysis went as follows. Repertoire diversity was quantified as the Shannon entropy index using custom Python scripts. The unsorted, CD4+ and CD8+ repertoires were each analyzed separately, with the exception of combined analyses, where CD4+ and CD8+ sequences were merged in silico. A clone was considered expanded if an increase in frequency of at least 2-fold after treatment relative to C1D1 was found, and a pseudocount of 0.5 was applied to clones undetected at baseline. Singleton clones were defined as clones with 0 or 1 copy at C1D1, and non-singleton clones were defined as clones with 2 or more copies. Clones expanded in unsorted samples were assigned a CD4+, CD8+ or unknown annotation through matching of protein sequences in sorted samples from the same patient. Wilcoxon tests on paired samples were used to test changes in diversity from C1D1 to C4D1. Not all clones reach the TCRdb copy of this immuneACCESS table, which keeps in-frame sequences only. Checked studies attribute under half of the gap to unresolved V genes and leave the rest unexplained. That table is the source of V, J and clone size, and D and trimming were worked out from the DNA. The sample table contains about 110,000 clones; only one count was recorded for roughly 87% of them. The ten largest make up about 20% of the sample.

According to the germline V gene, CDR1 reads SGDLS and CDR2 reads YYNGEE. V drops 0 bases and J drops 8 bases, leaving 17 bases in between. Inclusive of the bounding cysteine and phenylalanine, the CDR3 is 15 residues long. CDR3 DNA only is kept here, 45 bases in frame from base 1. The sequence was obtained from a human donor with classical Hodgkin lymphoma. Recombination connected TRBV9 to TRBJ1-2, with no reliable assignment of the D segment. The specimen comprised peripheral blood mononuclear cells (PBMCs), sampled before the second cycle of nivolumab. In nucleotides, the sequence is TGTGCCAGCAGCGTAGTATACCCATCTGCGGTAGGCTACACCTTC. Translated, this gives CASSVVYPSAVGYTF.